This record concerns one T cell receptor beta chain sequence. The RNA, roughly 0.45 to 1 ug, was put through reverse transcription using random hexamers. The amplification used immunoSEQ multiplex PCR on TCR beta CDR3; it spanned 54 Vbeta and 13 Jbeta. TCRdb re-called the immunoSEQ multiplex PCR reads with MiXCR, one entry per CDR3 protein. The table shows about 150,000 distinct CDR3 sequences, with around 95% occurring only once. This entry is derived from a study of CD8 T cells in Susac syndrome. Germline V gene data show CDR1 as SQVTM and CDR2 as ANQGSEA. Trimming removed 5 bases from V and 2 bases from J, with 10 bases in between. This CDR3 contains 12 residues. From blood CD8+ and CD4+ T cells, TCR beta sequences were generated.

The receptor comes from a human donor with multiple sclerosis. The rearrangement links TRBV29-1 to TRBJ2-7; tentatively, D is TRBD2 (5 bases). Sequencing was performed on CD8+ T cells from PBMCs. CDR3 coding DNA: TGCAGCGTTTTCGGGGAAGCCTACGAGCAGTACTTC. Translating gives CSVFGEAYEQYF.